This T cell receptor (beta chain) derives from a study of early T cells in non-severe SARS-CoV-2 infection. The CDR3 runs 14 residues. V lost 6 bases and J 7 bases, leaving 15 bases between the germline ends. Germline CDR1 and CDR2: LGHNT and FRNRAP. TCRdb re-analysed the 5' RACE reads in MiXCR, keeping a single row per CDR3 protein. The repertoire consists of 50,000 to 65,000 distinct CDR3 sequences, with around 13% occurring once and the leading ten covering 4% to 5%. The source material was whole blood. The origin of this receptor is an adult who was a healthcare worker with PCR-confirmed SARS-CoV-2 infection or an uninfected control (not recorded which). V usage is TRBV12-5 and J usage is TRBJ1-4, with D possibly TRBD1 on 5 matching bases. CDR3 sequence reads: CASGEDMMGEKLFF. The CDR3 coding sequence is TGTGCTAGTGGAGAGGACATGATGGGTGAAAAACTGTTTTTT.